A selection of T cell receptor beta chains follows, all from one sample in a study of blood T cell repertoires in COVID-19. Clones were sequenced by immunoSEQ multiplex PCR, and TCRdb holds only the in-frame ones, with some missing. The data hold 200,000 to 300,000 clones, with about 87% observed a single time. The sample consisted of peripheral blood. Source of these receptors: a human donor in a cohort sampled during active COVID-19. CDR3s include the opening cysteine and the closing phenylalanine or tryptophan. A D gene is named only where the DNA matches it firmly. Clone size is not always given. Where it is, it says once, few, many or a class for expanded clones.

CDR3 length | D gene | clone size | J gene | V gene | CDR3 DNA | CDR3 protein
16 | TRBD2 | . | TRBJ2-1 | TRBV6-2/TRBV6-3 | TGTGCCAGCAGCCCCCAGGGGACTAGCGGGACACGTGAGCAGTTCTTC | CASSPQGTSGTREQFF
15 | . | once | TRBJ1-5 | TRBV5-6 | TGTGCCAGCAGCTTGGGCAGATATAGCAATCAGCCCCAGCATTTT | CASSLGRYSNQPQHF
15 | . | . | TRBJ2-3 | TRBV18 | TGTGCCAGCTCACCAGGTCGACGGGACACAGATACGCAGTATTTT | CASSPGRRDTDTQYF
17 | TRBD1 | . | TRBJ1-2 | TRBV4-1 | TGCGCCAGCGCAGGTTCTTTCAAGGGGACAGTCAACTATGGCTACACCTTC | CASAGSFKGTVNYGYTF
14 | TRBD1 | . | TRBJ1-5 | TRBV18 | TGTGCCAGCTCACTGGGGACAGGGGATCAGCCCCAGCATTTT | CASSLGTGDQPQHF
16 | TRBD2 | . | TRBJ2-3 | TRBV7-8 | TGTGCCAGCAGCCCTTACGGACTAGCGGGCGGAGATACGCAGTATTTT | CASSPYGLAGGDTQYF
18 | TRBD1 | once | TRBJ1-5 | TRBV14 | TGTGCCAGCAGCCCCCGGGACAGGACGGCCCTGGGCAATCAGCCCCAGCATTTT | CASSPRDRTALGNQPQHF
16 | TRBD2 | . | TRBJ2-1 | TRBV3-1/TRBV3-2 | TGTGCCAGCAGCCTTATAGCGGGGGCTATGGGGAATGAGCAGTTCTTC | CASSLIAGAMGNEQFF
15 | . | . | TRBJ1-2 | TRBV28 | TGTGCCAGCAGTGTGGCGGTGGGGGGAGGCTATGGCTACACCTTC | CASSVAVGGGYGYTF
16 | . | . | TRBJ2-1 | TRBV19 | TGTGCCAGTAGCCCTGTTTTGGGGGAGGGGGTCTATGAGCAGTTCTTC | CASSPVLGEGVYEQFF
15 | TRBD2 | . | TRBJ2-7 | TRBV5-1 | TGCGCCAGCACAGGGTACGGGGGGAGCTCCTACGAGCAGTACTTC | CASTGYGGSSYEQYF
15 | . | . | TRBJ1-3 | TRBV5-1 | TGCGCCAGCAGCCCCCCCTCCGGAGCGGGAAACACCATATATTTT | CASSPPSGAGNTIYF
15 | TRBD2 | . | TRBJ2-7 | TRBV6-5 | TGTGCCAGCAGTTACTCGTACGGGGGGGCCTACGAGCAGTACTTC | CASSYSYGGAYEQYF
15 | . | . | TRBJ2-5 | TRBV20-1 | TGCAGTGCTAGTCCGTTGGTTTTCGCGGGGGAGACCCAGTACTTC | CSASPLVFAGETQYF
13 | . | . | TRBJ1-4 | TRBV11-2 | TGTGCCAGCAGCCCTAGTGTCAGCGAAAAACTGTTTTTT | CASSPSVSEKLFF
15 | . | . | TRBJ2-7 | TRBV6-5 | TGTGCCAGCAGCCTCCAGCTGGGGGGGCTGTACGAGCAGTACTTC | CASSLQLGGLYEQYF
14 | TRBD1 | . | TRBJ1-6 | TRBV5-6 | TGTGCCAGCAGTTGGGACAGTGGACTTTCACCCCTCCACTTT | CASSWDSGLSPLHF
18 | TRBD2 | . | TRBJ2-3 | TRBV5-4 | TGTGCCAGCAGCTGGGGACTAGCGGGGGCCTCTAGCACAGATACGCAGTATTTT | CASSWGLAGASSTDTQYF
15 | . | few | TRBJ2-1 | TRBV6-5 | TGTGCCAGCAGGGGGGGGGACAGGTTAAAGAAGGGGCAGTTCTTC | CASRGGDRLKKGQFF
14 | TRBD1 | . | TRBJ1-2 | TRBV4-3 | TGCGCCAGCAGCCCCCAGGGGGACAGCTATGGCTACACCTTC | CASSPQGDSYGYTF
16 | TRBD1 | . | TRBJ1-6 | TRBV9 | TGTGCCAGCAGCGTATACGGGACAGGGGATAATTCACCCCTCCACTTT | CASSVYGTGDNSPLHF
16 | TRBD2 | . | TRBJ2-3 | TRBV11-3 | TGTGCCAGCAGCTTGGGGGCTAGCGGGGCGACAGATACGCAGTATTTT | CASSLGASGATDTQYF
11 | . | . | TRBJ2-7 | TRBV25-1 | TGTGCCAGCAGTGAATACGACGAGCAGTACTTC | CASSEYDEQYF
13 | . | . | TRBJ2-5 | TRBV19 | TGTGCCAGTAGTATAATCATCCGGGAGACCCAGTACTTC | CASSIIIRETQYF
14 | . | . | TRBJ2-2 | TRBV5-5 | TGTGCCAGCAGCTTGGAACCGGACACCGGGGAGCTGTTTTTT | CASSLEPDTGELFF
16 | TRBD1 | . | TRBJ1-3 | TRBV5-1 | TGCGCCAGCAGCTTGGGGGACAGTGCCTCTGGAAACACCATATATTTT | CASSLGDSASGNTIYF
14 | TRBD2 | . | TRBJ2-1 | TRBV4-2 | TGTGCCAGCAGGAGCGGGAATGTATTCGATGAGCAGTTCTTC | CASRSGNVFDEQFF
15 | . | . | TRBJ1-2 | TRBV19 | TGTGCCAGTAGTATTTGGACAAGTAAAGGGTATGGCTACACCTTC | CASSIWTSKGYGYTF
16 | TRBD2 | . | TRBJ2-3 | TRBV3-1/TRBV3-2 | TGTGCCAGCAGCTTAAGGACTAGCGCTTACCCAGATACGCAGTATTTT | CASSLRTSAYPDTQYF
14 | TRBD1 | . | TRBJ1-1 | TRBV11-2 | TGTGCCAGCACCCCGGACAGGTGGAACACTGAAGCTTTCTTT | CASTPDRWNTEAFF
14 | . | . | TRBJ1-1 | TRBV6-5 | TGTGCCAGCAGGGGACCCGGGAGGAACACTGAAGCTTTCTTT | CASRGPGRNTEAFF
13 | . | . | TRBJ2-1 | TRBV5-1 | TGCGCCAGCAGCTTAAGGGAGATGTATGAGCAGTTCTTC | CASSLREMYEQFF
15 | . | . | TRBJ2-1 | TRBV27 | TGTGCCAGCAGTTTATGGGGGCCCGGAGGCAATGAGCAGTTCTTC | CASSLWGPGGNEQFF
18 | TRBD2 | . | TRBJ2-3 | TRBV4-1 | TGCGCCAGCAGCCAAGCGACTAGCGGGAGTGGTAAGGCAGATACGCAGTATTTT | CASSQATSGSGKADTQYF
15 | TRBD1 | . | TRBJ1-5 | TRBV19 | TGTGCCAGTATCGACCTTGGACAGGGCAATCAGCCCCAGCATTTT | CASIDLGQGNQPQHF
14 | TRBD1 | . | TRBJ2-3 | TRBV5-1 | TGCGCCAGCAGCCAGGGACAGAGCACAGATACGCAGTATTTT | CASSQGQSTDTQYF
15 | . | . | TRBJ1-4 | TRBV5-1 | TGCGCCAGCAGCTTGGCCCGGTCAACTAATGAAAAACTGTTTTTT | CASSLARSTNEKLFF
14 | . | . | TRBJ2-7 | TRBV27 | TGTGCCAGCAGTTTATCGCGGAGCTCCTACGAGCAGTACTTC | CASSLSRSSYEQYF
15 | . | . | TRBJ1-2 | TRBV2 | TGTGCCAGCACCGAAGGTCAGGGCGCCGCCTATGGCTACACCTTC | CASTEGQGAAYGYTF
20 | TRBD2 | . | TRBJ2-1 | TRBV7-3 | TGTGCCAGCAGCTTAAAACTTGGTCAGGTAGCGGGCACCCGAACTAATGAGCAGTTCTTC | CASSLKLGQVAGTRTNEQFF
13 | . | . | TRBJ2-7 | TRBV29-1 | TGCAGCGTTGGGCAGGGGGGCGGTGGGGAGCAGTACTTC | CSVGQGGGGEQYF
16 | TRBD2 | . | TRBJ2-3 | TRBV4-2 | TGTGCCAGCAGCCAGTTAGCGGGAGGGGACACAGATACGCAGTATTTT | CASSQLAGGDTDTQYF
15 | . | few | TRBJ2-7 | TRBV15 | TGTGCCACCAGCAGAGACCCGTATGGGGCTACGGAGCAGTACTTC | CATSRDPYGATEQYF
17 | TRBD2 | . | TRBJ2-3 | TRBV4-1 | TGCGCCAGCAGCCAAGATCTGGGGACTAGCGGCACAGATACGCAGTATTTT | CASSQDLGTSGTDTQYF
16 | . | . | TRBJ2-5 | TRBV7-2 | TGTGCCAGCAGCTTTCATCCCCAGGGCAACCAAGAGACCCAGTACTTC | CASSFHPQGNQETQYF
15 | . | . | TRBJ2-5 | TRBV5-1 | TGCGCCAGCAGCATCAGGGGCACGTACCAAGAGACCCAGTACTTC | CASSIRGTYQETQYF
15 | TRBD1 | . | TRBJ1-6 | TRBV28 | TGTGCCAGCAGCCCGGGACAGGGAAGGAATTCACCCCTCCACTTT | CASSPGQGRNSPLHF
14 | . | . | TRBJ1-5 | TRBV3-1/TRBV3-2 | TGTGCCAGCAGCCAAGGCCAGGGCCGCTGGCCCCAGCATTTT | CASSQGQGRWPQHF